The 27 T cell receptor beta chains below come from one sample, sequenced in a study of blood T cell repertoires in COVID-19. Produced via immunoSEQ multiplex PCR; TCRdb's table is partial and in-frame only. Here the sample spans some 200,000 clones, under 90% being singletons. Sequencing was performed on peripheral blood. The receptors here all came from a woman at least 80 years old with COVID-19, enrolled during active disease.

This CDR3 reads CASSLQWSSYEQYF. CDR3 bases: TGTGCCAGCAGCTTGCAATGGAGCTCCTACGAGCAGTACTTC. The rearrangement links TRBV5-5 to TRBJ2-7; the D is unclear. The V end lost 1 base, the J end lost 0 bases, and 8 bases lay between the germline ends. The CDR3 contains 14 residues. In germline, CDR1 is SGHKS, CDR2 YYEKEE (reference sequence).

The V gene is TRBV5-1, the J gene TRBJ2-2, with TRBD1 identical over 7 bases. The V segment lost 4 bases and the J segment 4 bases; nucleotides outside the gene matches: 4. This CDR3 region has 14 residues. Germline CDR1 is SGHRS and CDR2 is YFSETQ. CDR3 in amino acids: CASSETGATGELFF. CDR3 nucleotide sequence: TGCGCCAGCAGCGAAACAGGGGCCACCGGGGAGCTGTTTTTT.

This chain links TRBV11-1 with TRBJ2-7, with D unclear. Trimming stripped 5 bases from V and 6 bases from J, with 11 bases between. CDR3 size: 12 residues. CDR1 is SGHAT and CDR2 is FQDESV in the germline V gene (reference sequence). For the CDR3, the DNA is TGTGCCAGCAGCCCCCTCTCCCGCGAGCAGTACTTC. This sequence encodes CASSPLSREQYF.

The chain employs TRBV5-1 and TRBJ2-7, with 8 bases lining up with TRBD1. The CDR3 is 14 amino acids. Per germline, CDR1 SGHRS and CDR2 YFSETQ. V shed 2 bases, J shed 3 bases, and the junction held 4 bases outside the gene matches. The CDR3: CASSFGTGDYEQYF. In nucleotides, the CDR3 is TGCGCCAGCAGCTTTGGGACAGGCGACTACGAGCAGTACTTC.

The J gene is TRBJ1-4, the V gene TRBV7-9; 8 positions agree with TRBD1. The CDR3 runs to 15 residues. Looked up from germline, CDR1 is SEHNR and CDR2 is FQNEAQ (reference sequence). V lost 5 bases to trimming and J lost 7 bases; unmatched junction nucleotides: 9. CDR3 coding DNA: TGTGCCAGCAGCCCCGGACAGGGTTTGGGTGAAAAACTGTTTTTT. Protein product: CASSPGQGLGEKLFF.

V and J are TRBV5-1 and TRBJ1-2; D uncertain. Germline assignment: CDR1 SGHRS and CDR2 YFSETQ. The CDR3 totals 13 residues. V lost 4 bases and J lost 4, with 11 bases in between. The CDR3 is CASSRTQTYGYTF. The CDR3 nucleotides are TGCGCCAGCAGCCGGACTCAGACCTATGGCTACACCTTC.

The J gene is TRBJ1-5, the V gene TRBV4-2; 8 bases line up with TRBD1. The CDR3 totals 14 residues. The germline V gene encodes CDR1 LGHNA and CDR2 YNFKEQ. V lost 2 bases to trimming and J lost 6 bases; unmatched junction nucleotides: 3. The CDR3 reads CASSQTTGGQPQHF. Here the CDR3 DNA reads TGTGCCAGCAGCCAAACTACAGGGGGTCAGCCCCAGCATTTT.

V usage is TRBV18 and J usage is TRBJ2-7; unclear D gene. The germline CDR1 and CDR2 sequences are KGHSH and LQKENI. This CDR3 spans 14 amino acids. Trimming took 3 bases from V and 2 from J, leaving 11 bases between them. In nucleotides, the CDR3 is TGTGCCAGCTCACCGTTGACACCTCCCTACGAGCAGTACTTC. This encodes CASSPLTPPYEQYF.

V usage is TRBV2 and J usage is TRBJ2-7, with 7 bases identical to TRBD2. V shed 3 bases, J shed 2 bases, and the junction held 7 bases outside the gene matches. This CDR3 contains 15 residues. CDR1 is SNHLY, CDR2 FYNNEI, per germline. The CDR3 is CASSEGGARAYEQYF. CDR3 coding DNA: TGTGCCAGCAGTGAGGGAGGGGCTAGGGCCTACGAGCAGTACTTC.

This sequence joins TRBV20-1 and TRBJ2-3, with D perhaps matching TRBD1 (5 bases). This CDR3 has 14 amino acids. The germline V gene has CDR1 DFQATT and CDR2 SNEGSKA (reference sequence). Trimming left V 3 bases short and J 3 bases short, with 13 bases between. Written as DNA, the CDR3 is TGCAGTGCTAGTTTCCCAGGGCCTACAGATACGCAGTATTTT. Its protein is CSASFPGPTDTQYF.

V is TRBV3-1 (or the pseudogene TRBV3-2) and J is TRBJ2-1; 7 positions agree with TRBD2. Per germline, CDR1 LGHDT and CDR2 YNNKEL (reference sequence). CDR3 length: 16 residues. Trimming cost V 4 bases and J 3 bases; bases outside gene matches: 9. As DNA, the CDR3 is TGTGCCAGCAGCCCACTTCTCCGCGGGGGCTACAATGAGCAGTTCTTC. Its protein product is CASSPLLRGGYNEQFF.

The chain joins TRBV5-5 to TRBJ1-1, with a weak D call TRBD1 (5 bases). Germline CDR1 reads SGHKS; CDR2 reads YYEKEE (reference sequence). V shed 4 bases and J shed 1 base, with 17 bases lying between them. This CDR3 region has 16 residues. Written as DNA, the CDR3 is TGTGCCAGCAGCCGTGGGGGGATGAGGGCGAACACTGAAGCTTTCTTT. Its protein product is CASSRGGMRANTEAFF. Based on the CDR3 plus reference TRBV5-5 and TRBJ1-1, the full variable domain is DAGVTQSPTHLIKTRGQQVTLRCSPISGHKSVSWYQQVLGQGPQFIFQYYEKEERGRGNFPDRFSARQFPNYSSELNVNALLLGDSALYLCASSRGGMRANTEAFFGQGTRLTVV.

The gene calls are TRBV2 and TRBJ1-2; D possibly corresponds to TRBD1 (5 bases). Germline V gene lookup returns CDR1 SNHLY and CDR2 FYNNEI. The CDR3 is 12 residues long. Trimming left V 3 bases short and J 8 bases short, with 10 bases between. The CDR3 coding sequence is TGTGCCAGCAGTGAGTTCCAGGGCGGCTACACCTTC. Translation: CASSEFQGGYTF. The variable domain in full, with the rest retrieved from reference TRBV2 and TRBJ1-2, is EPEVTQTPSHQVTQMGQEVILRCVPISNHLYFYWYRQILGQKVEFLVSFYNNEISEKSEIFDDQFSVERPDGSNFTLKIRSTKLEDSAMYFCASSEFQGGYTFGSGTRLTVV.

The chain is built from TRBV9 and TRBJ2-5; D may be TRBD1 (6 bases). The germline V and J ends were trimmed by 4 bases and 1 base, with 17 bases remaining between them. Germline V gene sequence: CDR1 SGDLS, CDR2 YYNGEE. This CDR3 is 16 amino acids long. CDR3 nucleotides: TGTGCCAGCAGCCCTTACAGGGAATTCCTCCAAGAGACCCAGTACTTC. Translation gives CASSPYREFLQETQYF.

The rearrangement uses TRBV28 and TRBJ1-5; 11 bases match TRBD1. Germline trimming cut 6 bases from V and 7 bases from J; bases unmatched to any gene: 8. The germline V gene has CDR1 MDHEN and CDR2 SYDVKM. The CDR3 contains 15 residues. The CDR3 DNA is TGTGCCAGCAGAGGATGGACAGGGGGCGAACAGCCCCAGCATTTT. Amino acid sequence: CASRGWTGGEQPQHF.

The V and J genes are TRBV7-9 and TRBJ1-5; D possibly corresponds to TRBD1 (6 bases). There are 17 residues in the CDR3. Per the germline V gene, CDR1 is SEHNR and CDR2 is FQNEAQ (reference sequence). V lost 4 bases, J lost 6 bases, and 22 bases lay in between. The CDR3 loop reads CASSSGADAVRSQPQHF. DNA for the CDR3: TGTGCCAGCAGCTCAGGGGCCGACGCGGTTAGGAGTCAGCCCCAGCATTTT.

Turning to this clone: Compared with germline, one end of the junction differs, possibly owing to a read error. This rearrangement joins TRBV12-5 to TRBJ1-2; 12 bases agree with TRBD1. The CDR3 is 13 amino acids. The germline V gene has CDR1 LGHNT and CDR2 FRNRAP. CDR3 protein: CASGLGQGARYTF. The CDR3 DNA reads TGTGCTAGTGGGTTGGGACAGGGGGCCCGCTACACCTTC.

This chain links TRBV5-1 with TRBJ1-1, with a weak D call TRBD1 (6 bases). V dropped 4 bases and J dropped 1 base, with 8 bases sitting between them. CDR1 is SGHRS and CDR2 is YFSETQ in the germline V gene. The CDR3 covers 13 residues. The CDR3 loop reads CASSPGANTEAFF. Here the CDR3 DNA reads TGCGCCAGCAGCCCAGGGGCGAACACTGAAGCTTTCTTT. Full variable domain (outside the CDR3, taken from reference TRBV5-1 and TRBJ1-1): KAGVTQTPRYLIKTRGQQVTLSCSPISGHRSVSWYQQTPGQGLQFLFEYFSETQRNKGNFPGRFSGRQFSNSRSEMNVSTLELGDSALYLCASSPGANTEAFFGQGTRLTVV.

The V gene is TRBV6-5, the J gene TRBJ1-2; TRBD1 matches at 7 bases. CDR1 MNHEY and CDR2 SVGAGI come from the germline V gene. This CDR3 is 14 amino acids long. V shed 6 bases and J 0 bases; nucleotides not matched to a gene: 4. The CDR3 bases are TGTGCCAGCAGACGGACAGGACCTAACTATGGCTACACCTTC. It is translated as CASRRTGPNYGYTF.

V is TRBV5-1 and J is TRBJ2-3; maybe TRBD2 (5 bases). There are 16 residues in the CDR3. V was pared by 4 bases and J by 1 base, with 16 bases between. Germline V gene lookup returns CDR1 SGHRS and CDR2 YFSETQ. For the CDR3, the DNA is TGCGCCAGCAGCCCGGGGAGTTTTTCGGGCACAGATACGCAGTATTTT. Translating gives CASSPGSFSGTDTQYF.

The CDR3 spells CASSSGTGAYGYTF. The CDR3 region has the DNA TGTGCCAGCAGCTCCGGGACAGGGGCGTATGGCTACACCTTC. The chain couples TRBV5-5 to TRBJ1-2; 10 positions agree with TRBD1. The CDR3 consists of 14 residues. The trim removed 3 bases at V and 5 bases at J, leaving 4 bases unmatched. Looked up from germline, CDR1 is SGHKS and CDR2 is YYEKEE (reference sequence).

V gene TRBV18 combines with J gene TRBJ1-1, with D possibly TRBD1 on 5 matching bases. In germline, CDR1 is KGHSH, CDR2 LQKENI. This CDR3 region has 15 residues. With 3 bases removed from V and 3 bases from J, the gap between germline ends came to 14 bases. CDR3: CASSPLMGGDTEAFF. For the CDR3, the DNA is TGTGCCAGCTCACCCCTGATGGGAGGGGACACTGAAGCTTTCTTT.

V is TRBV15 and J is TRBJ2-2, with a weak D call TRBD2 (5 bases). Germline CDR1 is LNHNV and CDR2 is YYDKDF (reference sequence). The CDR3 length is 15 residues. V was clipped by 0 bases and J by 3 bases, with 8 bases between them. CDR3 in DNA: TGTGCCACCAGCAGAGATTGGGGAGACACCGGGGAGCTGTTTTTT. Protein product: CATSRDWGDTGELFF.

About this clone itself: Other nucleotide sequences from this sample produce the same CDR3. V gene TRBV28 combines with J gene TRBJ2-1, with D tentatively TRBD2 (6 bases). The CDR3 has 14 amino acids. Germline values: CDR1 MDHEN, CDR2 SYDVKM. V was trimmed by 4 bases and J by 3 bases, leaving 10 bases between them. CDR3 amino acids: CASSSPGGYNEQFF. DNA for the CDR3: TGTGCCAGCAGTTCCCCCGGGGGCTACAATGAGCAGTTCTTC.

This chain connects TRBV3-1 (or the pseudogene TRBV3-2) to TRBJ1-1; D call uncertain. V was trimmed by 0 bases and J by 1 base, leaving 6 bases between them. Germline V gene sequence: CDR1 LGHDT, CDR2 YNNKEL (reference sequence). The length of the CDR3 is 14 residues. The CDR3 DNA is TGTGCCAGCAGCCAAGATCTTCGGAACACTGAAGCTTTCTTT. Residues: CASSQDLRNTEAFF.

The chain carries TRBV9 and TRBJ2-1, with 9 bases matching TRBD2. The CDR3 runs 16 residues. The V gene's germline CDR1 is SGDLS and CDR2 YYNGEE. Trimming removed 4 bases from V and 0 bases from J; junction bases left unmatched: 5. The CDR3 sequence: CASSPSGAGSYNEQFF. The CDR3, as DNA: TGTGCCAGCAGCCCTAGCGGGGCGGGCTCCTACAATGAGCAGTTCTTC.

V and J are TRBV2 and TRBJ1-2, with D possibly TRBD1 on 5 matching bases. Per the germline V gene, CDR1 is SNHLY and CDR2 is FYNNEI. CDR3 length equals 14 residues. Between the trimmed V and J ends, which lost 7 bases and 0 bases, there was a span of 12 bases. The CDR3 nucleotides are TGTGCCAGCAAGAGCAGGGTGACTAACTATGGCTACACCTTC. Encoded protein: CASKSRVTNYGYTF.